The T cell receptor beta chain under discussion was sequenced for a study of blood T cell repertoires in COVID-19. This clone was counted between two and nine times. The same CDR3 arises from other DNA sequences in this sample as well. The assay was immunoSEQ multiplex PCR, and TCRdb's table has in-frame clones only and misses some. The top ten clones hold 8.5% to 9% of a sample with 140,000 or so clones, about 83% of them seen once. V gave up 4 bases and J gave up 3 bases, with 10 bases separating them. There are 14 residues in the CDR3. Germline CDR1 LNHDA, CDR2 SQIVND (reference sequence). The rearrangement joins TRBV19 to TRBJ1-5, with a tentative D call TRBD1 (6 bases). The sequence was collected from a man aged 25-45 years with COVID-19, enrolled during active disease. Sequenced input: peripheral blood. DNA for the CDR3: TGTGCCAGTAGTACCCAGGGGAACAATCAGCCCCAGCATTTT. Protein product: CASSTQGNNQPQHF. Full variable domain (remainder filled in from reference TRBV19 and TRBJ1-5): DGGITQSPKYLFRKEGQNVTLSCEQNLNHDAMYWYRQDPGQGLRLIYYSQIVNDFQKGDIAEGYSVSREKKESFPLTVTSAQKNPTAFYLCASSTQGNNQPQHFGDGTRLSIL.